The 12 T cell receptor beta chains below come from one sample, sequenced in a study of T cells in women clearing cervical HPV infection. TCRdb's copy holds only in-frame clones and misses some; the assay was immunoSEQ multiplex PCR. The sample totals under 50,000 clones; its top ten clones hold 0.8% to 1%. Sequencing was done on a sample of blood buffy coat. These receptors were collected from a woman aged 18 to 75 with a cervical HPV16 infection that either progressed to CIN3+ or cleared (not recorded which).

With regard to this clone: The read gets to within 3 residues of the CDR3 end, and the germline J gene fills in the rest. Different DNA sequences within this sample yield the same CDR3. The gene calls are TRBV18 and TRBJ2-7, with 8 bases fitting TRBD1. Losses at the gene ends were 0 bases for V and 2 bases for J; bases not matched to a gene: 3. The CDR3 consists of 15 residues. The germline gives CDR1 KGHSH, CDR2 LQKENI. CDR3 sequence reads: CASSPPNRGAYEQYF. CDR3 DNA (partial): TGTGCCAGCTCACCACCAAACAGGGGGGCCTACGAG.

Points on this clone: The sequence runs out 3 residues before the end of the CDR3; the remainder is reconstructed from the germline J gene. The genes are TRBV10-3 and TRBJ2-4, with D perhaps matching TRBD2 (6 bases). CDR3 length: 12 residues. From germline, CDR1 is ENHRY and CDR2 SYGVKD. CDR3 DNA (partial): TGTGCCATCAGTGACCCCGGGGGTGGT. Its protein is CAISDPGGG. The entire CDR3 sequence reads CAISDPGGGQYF.

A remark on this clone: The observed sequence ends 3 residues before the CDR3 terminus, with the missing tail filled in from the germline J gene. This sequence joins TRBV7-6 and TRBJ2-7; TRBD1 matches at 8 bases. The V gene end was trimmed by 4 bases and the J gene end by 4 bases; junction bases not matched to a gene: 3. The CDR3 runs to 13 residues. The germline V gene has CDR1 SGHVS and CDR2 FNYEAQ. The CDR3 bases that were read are TGTGCCAGCAGCTGGGACAGGAGGTACGAG. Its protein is CASSWDRRYE. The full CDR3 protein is CASSWDRRYEQYF.

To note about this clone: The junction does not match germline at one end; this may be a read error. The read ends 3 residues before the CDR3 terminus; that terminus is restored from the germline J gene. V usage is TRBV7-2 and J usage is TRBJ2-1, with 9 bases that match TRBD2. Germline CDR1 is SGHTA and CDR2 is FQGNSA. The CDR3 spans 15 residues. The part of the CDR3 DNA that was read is TGTGCCAGCGGCTTACTGGCGGGGGGGCACAATGAG. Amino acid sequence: CASGLLAGGHNE. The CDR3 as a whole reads CASGLLAGGHNEQFF.

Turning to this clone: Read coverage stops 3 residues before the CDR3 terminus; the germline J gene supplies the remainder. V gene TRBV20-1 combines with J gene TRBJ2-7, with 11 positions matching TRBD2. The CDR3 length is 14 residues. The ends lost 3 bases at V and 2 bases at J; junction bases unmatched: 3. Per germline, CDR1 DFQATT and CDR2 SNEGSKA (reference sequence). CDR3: CSARGGLAAYEQYF. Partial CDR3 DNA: TGCAGTGCTAGGGGGGGACTAGCGGCCTACGAG.

CDR3 DNA, as far as it was read: TGTGCCAGCAGGGTAGCGGGGGGGGGTCAAGAGACG. Its protein is CASRVAGGGQET. The whole CDR3 sequence is CASRVAGGGQETQYF. The rearrangement joins TRBV12-3 or TRBV12-4 to TRBJ2-3; TRBD2 aligns across 11 bases. The missing CDR3 end, 3 residues past where the read stops, is filled in from the germline J gene. This CDR3 region has 15 residues.

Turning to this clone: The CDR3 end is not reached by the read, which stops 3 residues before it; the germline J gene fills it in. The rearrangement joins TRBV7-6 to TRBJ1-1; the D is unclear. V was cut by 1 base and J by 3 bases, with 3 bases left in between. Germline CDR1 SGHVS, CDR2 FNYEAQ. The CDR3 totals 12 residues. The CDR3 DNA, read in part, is TGTGCCAGCAGCTTAGAGGACACTGAA. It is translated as CASSLEDTE. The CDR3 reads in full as CASSLEDTEAFF.

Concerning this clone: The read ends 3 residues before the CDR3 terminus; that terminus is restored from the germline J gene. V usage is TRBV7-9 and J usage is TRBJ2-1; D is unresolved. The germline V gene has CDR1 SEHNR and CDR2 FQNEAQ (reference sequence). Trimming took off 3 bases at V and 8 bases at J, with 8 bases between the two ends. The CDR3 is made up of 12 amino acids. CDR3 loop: CASSFQGYEQFF. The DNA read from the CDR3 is TGTGCCAGCAGCTTTCAAGGCTATGAG.

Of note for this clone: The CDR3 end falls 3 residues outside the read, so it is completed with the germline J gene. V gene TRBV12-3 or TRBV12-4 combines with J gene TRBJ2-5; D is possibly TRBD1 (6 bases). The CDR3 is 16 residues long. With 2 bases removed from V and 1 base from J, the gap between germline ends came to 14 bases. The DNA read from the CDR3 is TGTGCCAGCAGTTTAATCTCGACAGGAGCCCAAGAGACC. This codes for CASSLISTGAQET. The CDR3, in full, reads CASSLISTGAQETQYF.

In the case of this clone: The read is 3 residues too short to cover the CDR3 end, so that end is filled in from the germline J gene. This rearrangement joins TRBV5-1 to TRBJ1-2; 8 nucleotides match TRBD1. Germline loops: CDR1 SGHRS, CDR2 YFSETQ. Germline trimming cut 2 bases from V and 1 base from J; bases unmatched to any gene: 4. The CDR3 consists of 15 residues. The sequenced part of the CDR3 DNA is TGCGCCAGCAGCTTCATCACAGGGGGTAACTATGGC. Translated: CASSFITGGNYG. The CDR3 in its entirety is CASSFITGGNYGYTF.

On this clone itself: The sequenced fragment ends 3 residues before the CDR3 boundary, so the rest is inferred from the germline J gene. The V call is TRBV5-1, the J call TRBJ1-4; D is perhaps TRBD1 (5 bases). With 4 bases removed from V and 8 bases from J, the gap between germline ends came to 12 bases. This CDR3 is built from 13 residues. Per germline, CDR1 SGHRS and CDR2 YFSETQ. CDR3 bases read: TGCGCCAGCAGCCCGGAAGGGGCGGAAAAA. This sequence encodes CASSPEGAEK. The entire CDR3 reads CASSPEGAEKLFF.

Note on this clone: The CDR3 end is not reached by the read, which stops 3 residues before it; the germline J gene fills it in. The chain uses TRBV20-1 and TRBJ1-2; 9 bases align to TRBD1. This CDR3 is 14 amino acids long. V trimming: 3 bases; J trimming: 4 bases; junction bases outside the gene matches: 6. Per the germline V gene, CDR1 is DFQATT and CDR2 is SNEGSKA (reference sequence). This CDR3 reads CSASPGQGGYGYTF. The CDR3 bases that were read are TGCAGTGCTAGCCCGGGACAGGGAGGCTATGGC.